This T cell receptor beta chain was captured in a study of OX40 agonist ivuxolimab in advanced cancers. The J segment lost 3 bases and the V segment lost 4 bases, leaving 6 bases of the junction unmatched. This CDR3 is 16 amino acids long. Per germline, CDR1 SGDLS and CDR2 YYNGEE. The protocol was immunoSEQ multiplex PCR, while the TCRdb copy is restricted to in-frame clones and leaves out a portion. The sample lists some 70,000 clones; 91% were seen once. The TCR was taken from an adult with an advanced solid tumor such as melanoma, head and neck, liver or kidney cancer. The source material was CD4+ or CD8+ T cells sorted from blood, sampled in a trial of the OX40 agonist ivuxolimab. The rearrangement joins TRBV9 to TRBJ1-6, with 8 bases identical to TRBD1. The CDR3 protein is CASSQGQGGYNSPLHF. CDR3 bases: TGTGCCAGCAGCCAAGGACAGGGCGGCTATAATTCACCCCTCCACTTT.